Below, one T cell receptor beta chain is given with its context. What it recognizes is unknown. The time point: persistent/refractory GD, antithyroid drugs over 5 years with positive TRAb. PBMC RNA was the source of the TCR library. This record belongs to a study of regulatory T cells in long-lasting Graves disease. For the study at large: Positivity for TSH receptor antibodies plus over 5 years of antithyroid drugs meant persistent Graves' disease.

Study results and caveats: Favored usage of TRBV28, TRBJ1-2 and TRBJ2-5 was recorded in persistent disease.

CDR3-region Arm-PCR and iRepertoire HTBI primers produced the TCR beta libraries. One entry per CDR3 protein results from TCRdb running MiXCR on the multiplex PCR reads. The table has 500,000 to 800,000 distinct CDR3 sequences, about 32% seen once; the top ten hold around 42%. V lost 9 bases, J lost 3 bases, and 3 bases stayed unmatched. The CDR3 extends over 13 amino acids. Per the germline V gene, CDR1 is MNHNS and CDR2 is SASEGT. The starting material was peripheral blood mononuclear cells (PBMCs), obtained when the disease was refractory, from a patient treated with antithyroid drugs. The rearrangement joins TRBV6-1 to TRBJ2-5; 11 nucleotides line up with TRBD1. The TCR sequence derives from a female donor with Graves disease. DNA for the CDR3: TGTGCCAGTCGGACAGGGGGCAAAGAGACCCAGTACTTC. This encodes CASRTGGKETQYF.